Below are 8 T cell receptor beta chains sequenced from a single sample in a study of CD8 T cells in Susac syndrome. RNA amounts of roughly 0.45 to 1 ug underwent reverse transcription with random hexamers. TCRdb analysed the immunoSEQ multiplex PCR reads with MiXCR anew, one entry per CDR3 protein. The table shows more than 200,000 distinct CDR3 sequences, with approximately 94% occurring only once. The sequenced sample consisted of CD4+ T cells from PBMCs. These receptors all stem from a human donor with Susac syndrome.

The chain has TRBV14 and TRBJ2-5; 7 nucleotides agree with TRBD1. Trimming removed 0 bases from V and 5 bases from J; junction bases left unmatched: 6. CDR1 and CDR2 (germline): SGHDN, FVKESK. CDR3 length: 15 amino acids. The CDR3 DNA sequence: TGTGCCAGCAGCCAAGACGGGACAGTCCGGGAGACCCAGTACTTC. This translates into CASSQDGTVRETQYF.

The rearrangement uses TRBV9 and TRBJ1-5; no clear D gene. V was clipped by 3 bases and J by 5 bases, with 9 bases between them. There are 13 residues in the CDR3. The germline gives CDR1 SGDLS, CDR2 YYNGEE. For the CDR3, the DNA is TGTGCCAGCAGCGGGGTAGGAGATCAGCCCCAGCATTTT. As protein: CASSGVGDQPQHF.

The chain has TRBV18 and TRBJ1-6, with D maybe TRBD1 (6 bases). V lost 6 bases, J lost 0 bases, and 12 bases lay in between. Germline V CDR1 and CDR2: KGHSH, LQKENI. This CDR3 contains 16 residues. The CDR3: CASSLQGSSYNSPLHF. CDR3 bases: TGTGCCAGCTCGCTACAGGGAAGCTCCTATAATTCACCCCTCCACTTT.

The chain has TRBV5-4 and TRBJ2-1, with D maybe TRBD1 (5 bases). Trimming took off 1 base at V and 12 bases at J, with 11 bases between the two ends. Germline-derived CDR1 and CDR2 are SGHNT and YYREEE (reference sequence). The CDR3 has 12 amino acids. The CDR3 here is CASSLTGPMQFF. The CDR3 DNA reads TGTGCCAGCAGCTTGACAGGTCCAATGCAGTTCTTC.

The chain carries TRBV20-1 and TRBJ2-7, with 9 bases fitting TRBD1. J was trimmed by 5 bases and V by 0 bases; bases with no gene match: 5. The CDR3 loop spans 14 amino acids. Germline loops: CDR1 DFQATT, CDR2 SNEGSKA (reference sequence). Here the CDR3 reads CSARDRGQGDEQYF. DNA for the CDR3: TGCAGTGCTAGAGATCGGGGACAGGGAGACGAGCAGTACTTC.

V usage is TRBV2 and J usage is TRBJ2-7; perhaps D is TRBD1 or TRBD2 (5 bases each). From germline, CDR1 is SNHLY and CDR2 FYNNEI. The CDR3 sequence is 12 residues long. Trimming took 6 bases from V and 11 from J, leaving 17 bases between them. CDR3 DNA: TGTGCCAGCAGCCCTGAGGGACCTTCGGAGTACTTC. Amino acid sequence: CASSPEGPSEYF.

The chain carries TRBV6-5 and TRBJ2-2; D is unresolved. CDR1 and CDR2 (germline): MNHEY, SVGAGI. The CDR3 extends over 15 amino acids. Trimming pared 4 bases from V and 6 bases from J, leaving 15 bases between. CDR3 nucleotides: TGTGCCAGCAGTTCGCGCGGTCCCCTCGCCGGGGAGCTGTTTTTT. This codes for CASSSRGPLAGELFF.

This chain joins TRBV3-1 and TRBJ1-1; 10 bases line up with TRBD1. The CDR3 spans 13 residues. With 4 bases clipped from V and 13 bases from J, the junction kept 9 bases outside the gene matches. Germline V CDR1 and CDR2: LGHDT, YNNKEL (reference sequence). The CDR3 DNA reads as TGTGCCAGCAGCCCCGGGACAGGGGATCGGGGTTTCTTT. This encodes CASSPGTGDRGFF.